The source of this T cell receptor (beta chain) is a study of CD8 T cells in Susac syndrome. Random hexamers were used to reverse transcribe roughly 0.5 to 1 ug of RNA. Via MiXCR, TCRdb re-called the immunoSEQ multiplex PCR reads, giving one row per CDR3 protein. The sample carries about 280,000 distinct CDR3 sequences, 70% to 90% recorded once. The study used treatment-naive patients who had stable or active relapsing-remitting disease as multiple sclerosis controls. CDR3 length: 18 residues. The sample was CD8+ T cells from PBMCs. The sequence was obtained from a human donor with multiple sclerosis. The rearrangement links TRBV21-1 to TRBJ2-1; TRBD2, as called in the table, went unchecked against the DNA. TRBV21-1 is a known pseudogene. This chain's CDR3 is CASSKDLASGDFYNEQFF. The DNA of the CDR3 is TGTGCCAGCAGCAAAGATTTGGCTAGCGGGGACTTCTACAATGAGCAGTTCTTC.